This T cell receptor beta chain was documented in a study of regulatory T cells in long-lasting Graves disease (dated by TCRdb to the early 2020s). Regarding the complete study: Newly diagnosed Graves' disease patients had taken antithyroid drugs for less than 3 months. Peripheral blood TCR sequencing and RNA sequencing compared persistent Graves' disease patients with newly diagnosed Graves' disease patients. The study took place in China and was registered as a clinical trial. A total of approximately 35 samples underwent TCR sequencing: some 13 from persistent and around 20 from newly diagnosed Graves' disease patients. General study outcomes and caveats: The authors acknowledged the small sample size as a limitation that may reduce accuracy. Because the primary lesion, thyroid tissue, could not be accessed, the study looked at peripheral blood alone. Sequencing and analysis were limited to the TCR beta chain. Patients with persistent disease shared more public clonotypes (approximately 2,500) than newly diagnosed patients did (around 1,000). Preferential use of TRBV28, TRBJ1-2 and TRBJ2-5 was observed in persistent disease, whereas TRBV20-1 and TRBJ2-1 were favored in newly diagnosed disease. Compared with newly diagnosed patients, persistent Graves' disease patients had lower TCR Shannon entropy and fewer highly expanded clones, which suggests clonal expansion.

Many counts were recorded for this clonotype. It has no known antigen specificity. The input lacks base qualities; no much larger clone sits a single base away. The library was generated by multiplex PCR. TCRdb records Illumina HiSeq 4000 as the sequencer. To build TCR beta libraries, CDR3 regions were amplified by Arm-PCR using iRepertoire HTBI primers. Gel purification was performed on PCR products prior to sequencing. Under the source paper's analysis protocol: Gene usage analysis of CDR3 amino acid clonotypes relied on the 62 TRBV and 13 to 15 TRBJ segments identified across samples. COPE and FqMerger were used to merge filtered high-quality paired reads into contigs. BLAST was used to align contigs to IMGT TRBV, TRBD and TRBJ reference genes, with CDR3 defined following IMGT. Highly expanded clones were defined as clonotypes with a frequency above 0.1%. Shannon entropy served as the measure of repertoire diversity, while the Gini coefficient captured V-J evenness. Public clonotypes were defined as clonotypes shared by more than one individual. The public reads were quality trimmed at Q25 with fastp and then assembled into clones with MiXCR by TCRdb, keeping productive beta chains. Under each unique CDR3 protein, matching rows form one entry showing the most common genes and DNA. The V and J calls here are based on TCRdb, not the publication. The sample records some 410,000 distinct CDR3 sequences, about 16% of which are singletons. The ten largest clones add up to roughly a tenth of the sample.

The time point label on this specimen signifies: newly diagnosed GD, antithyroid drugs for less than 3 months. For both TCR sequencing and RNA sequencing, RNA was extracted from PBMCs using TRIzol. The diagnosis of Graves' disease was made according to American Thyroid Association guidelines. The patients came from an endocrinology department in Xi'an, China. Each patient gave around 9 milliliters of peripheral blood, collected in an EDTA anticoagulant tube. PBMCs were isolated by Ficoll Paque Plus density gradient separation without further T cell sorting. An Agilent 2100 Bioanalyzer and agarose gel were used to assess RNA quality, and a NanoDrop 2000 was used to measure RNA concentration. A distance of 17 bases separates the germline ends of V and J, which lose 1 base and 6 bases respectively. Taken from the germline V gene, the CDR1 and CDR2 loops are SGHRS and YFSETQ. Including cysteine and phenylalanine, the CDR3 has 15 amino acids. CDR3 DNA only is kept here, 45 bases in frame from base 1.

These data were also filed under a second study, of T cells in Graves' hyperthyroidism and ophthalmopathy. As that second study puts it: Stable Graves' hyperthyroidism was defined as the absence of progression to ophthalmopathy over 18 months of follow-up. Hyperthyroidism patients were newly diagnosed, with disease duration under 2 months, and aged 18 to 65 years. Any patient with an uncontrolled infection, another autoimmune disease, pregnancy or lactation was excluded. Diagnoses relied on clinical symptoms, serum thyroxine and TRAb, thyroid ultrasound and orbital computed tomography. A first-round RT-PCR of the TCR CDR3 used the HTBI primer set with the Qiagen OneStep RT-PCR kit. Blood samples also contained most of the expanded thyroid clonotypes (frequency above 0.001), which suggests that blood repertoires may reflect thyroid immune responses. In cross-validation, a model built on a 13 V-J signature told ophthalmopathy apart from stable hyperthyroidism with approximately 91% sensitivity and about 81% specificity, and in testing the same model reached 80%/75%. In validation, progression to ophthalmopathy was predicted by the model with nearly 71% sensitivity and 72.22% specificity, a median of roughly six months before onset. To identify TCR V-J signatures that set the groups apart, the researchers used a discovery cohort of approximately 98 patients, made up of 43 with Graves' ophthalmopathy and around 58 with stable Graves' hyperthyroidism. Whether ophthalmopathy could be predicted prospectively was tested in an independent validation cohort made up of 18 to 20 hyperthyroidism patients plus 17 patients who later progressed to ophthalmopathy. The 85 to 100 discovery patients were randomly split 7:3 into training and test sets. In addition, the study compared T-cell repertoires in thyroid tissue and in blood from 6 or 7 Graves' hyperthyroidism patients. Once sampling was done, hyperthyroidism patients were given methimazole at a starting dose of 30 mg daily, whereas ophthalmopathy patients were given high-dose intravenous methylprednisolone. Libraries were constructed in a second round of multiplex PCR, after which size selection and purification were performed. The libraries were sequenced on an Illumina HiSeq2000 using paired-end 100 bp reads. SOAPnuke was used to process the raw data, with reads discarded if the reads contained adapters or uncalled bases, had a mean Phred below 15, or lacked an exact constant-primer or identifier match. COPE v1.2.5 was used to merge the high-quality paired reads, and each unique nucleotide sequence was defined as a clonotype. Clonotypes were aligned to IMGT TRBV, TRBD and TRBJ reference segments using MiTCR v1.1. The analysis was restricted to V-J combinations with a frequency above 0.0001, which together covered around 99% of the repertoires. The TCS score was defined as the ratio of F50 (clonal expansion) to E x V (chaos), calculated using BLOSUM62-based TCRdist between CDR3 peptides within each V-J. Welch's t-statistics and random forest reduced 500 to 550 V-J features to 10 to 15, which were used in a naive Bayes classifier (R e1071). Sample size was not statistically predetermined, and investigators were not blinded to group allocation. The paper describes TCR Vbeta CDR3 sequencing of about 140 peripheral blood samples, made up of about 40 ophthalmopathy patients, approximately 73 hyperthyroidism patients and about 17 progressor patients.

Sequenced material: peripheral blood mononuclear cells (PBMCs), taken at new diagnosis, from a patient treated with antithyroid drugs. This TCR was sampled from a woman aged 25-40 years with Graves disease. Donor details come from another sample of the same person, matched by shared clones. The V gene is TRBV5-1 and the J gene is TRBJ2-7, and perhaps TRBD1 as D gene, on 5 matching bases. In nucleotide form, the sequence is TGCGCCAGCAGCTTGTTGGGCAGGGAAGTTCGCGAGCAGTACTTC. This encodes CASSLLGREVREQYF.